A selection of T cell receptor beta chains follows, all from one sample in a study of blood T cell repertoires in COVID-19. This table comes from immunoSEQ multiplex PCR, and its TCRdb copy is limited to in-frame clones, with some not included. The sample includes some 200,000 clones, around 90% of them seen just once. The sample was peripheral blood. The receptors here all came from a man aged 70 or older with acute or convalescent COVID-19. Both conserved end residues are part of each CDR3. A D gene is named only where the DNA matches it firmly. Clone size is stated in some rows and not others, as once, few, many or a class when expanded.

CDR3 protein: CASSPSQATNEKLFF; CDR3 DNA: TGTGCCAGCTCTCCCAGCCAGGCGACTAATGAAAAACTGTTTTTT; J gene: TRBJ1-4; clone size: NA; D gene: NA; V gene: TRBV18
CDR3 protein: CASSFLGATDTQYF; CDR3 DNA: TGTGCCAGCAGCTTTCTAGGCGCCACAGATACGCAGTATTTT; J gene: TRBJ2-3; clone size: NA; D gene: NA; V gene: TRBV11-3
CDR3 protein: CASSQGGTVKETQYF; CDR3 DNA: TGTGCCAGTAGTCAAGGAGGGACGGTTAAAGAGACCCAGTACTTC; J gene: TRBJ2-5; clone size: once; D gene: NA; V gene: TRBV19
CDR3 protein: CASSQLRASNQPQHF; CDR3 DNA: TGTGCCAGCAGTCAACTCAGGGCTAGCAATCAGCCCCAGCATTTT; J gene: TRBJ1-5; clone size: NA; D gene: NA; V gene: TRBV6-6
CDR3 protein: CASSLWAQPQHF; CDR3 DNA: TGTGCCAGCAGTTTATGGGCTCAGCCCCAGCATTTT; J gene: TRBJ1-5; clone size: NA; D gene: NA; V gene: TRBV28
CDR3 protein: CASSVRGGDSPLHF; CDR3 DNA: TGTGCCAGCAGTGTTAGAGGGGGCGATTCACCCCTCCACTTT; J gene: TRBJ1-6; clone size: NA; D gene: TRBD1; V gene: TRBV2
CDR3 protein: CAWGGRGRAGELFF; CDR3 DNA: TGTGCCTGGGGGGGTAGGGGAAGAGCCGGGGAGCTGTTTTTT; J gene: TRBJ2-2; clone size: NA; D gene: NA; V gene: TRBV30
CDR3 protein: CASKEGTDTQYF; CDR3 DNA: TGTGCCAGCAAGGAGGGCACAGATACGCAGTATTTT; J gene: TRBJ2-3; clone size: NA; D gene: NA; V gene: TRBV2
CDR3 protein: CASRAGTGVAYEQYF; CDR3 DNA: TGTGCCAGCAGGGCCGGGACAGGGGTCGCCTACGAGCAGTACTTC; J gene: TRBJ2-7; clone size: NA; D gene: TRBD1; V gene: TRBV6-6
CDR3 protein: CASSQAFGPTSDQYF; CDR3 DNA: TGTGCCAGCAGCCAAGCCTTCGGGCCCACTAGCGACCAGTACTTC; J gene: TRBJ2-5; clone size: few; D gene: TRBD2; V gene: TRBV4-2
CDR3 protein: CASSIDGSRNSPLHF; CDR3 DNA: TGTGCCAGTAGTATAGATGGCAGTCGCAATTCACCCCTCCACTTT; J gene: TRBJ1-6; clone size: NA; D gene: NA; V gene: TRBV19
CDR3 protein: CSAADRGNIGYTF; CDR3 DNA: TGCAGCGCCGCGGACAGGGGCAATATTGGCTACACCTTC; J gene: TRBJ1-2; clone size: NA; D gene: TRBD1; V gene: TRBV29-1
CDR3 protein: CATSDNRSGYTF; CDR3 DNA: TGTGCCACCAGTGACAACAGGAGCGGCTACACCTTC; J gene: TRBJ1-2; clone size: NA; D gene: NA; V gene: TRBV24-1
CDR3 protein: CASSVSETGYEQYF; CDR3 DNA: TGTGCCAGCAGCGTATCAGAGACTGGCTACGAGCAGTACTTC; J gene: TRBJ2-7; clone size: NA; D gene: NA; V gene: TRBV9
CDR3 protein: CAISEFTSGGVFYF; CDR3 DNA: TGTGCCATCAGTGAGTTCACTAGCGGGGGAGTATTTTACTTC; J gene: TRBJ2-7; clone size: NA; D gene: TRBD2; V gene: TRBV10-3
CDR3 protein: CSAPGLAGVGTSTDTQYF; CDR3 DNA: TGCAGCGCCCCGGGACTAGCGGGAGTTGGGACTAGCACAGATACGCAGTATTTT; J gene: TRBJ2-3; clone size: NA; D gene: TRBD2; V gene: TRBV29-1
CDR3 protein: CASSENRGRGELFF; CDR3 DNA: TGTGCCAGCAGTGAGAACAGGGGGCGCGGGGAGCTGTTTTTT; J gene: TRBJ2-2; clone size: NA; D gene: TRBD1; V gene: TRBV6-1
CDR3 protein: CASSPWTNLQETQYF; CDR3 DNA: TGTGCCAGCAGCCCATGGACAAATCTACAAGAGACCCAGTACTTC; J gene: TRBJ2-5; clone size: NA; D gene: NA; V gene: TRBV11-2
CDR3 protein: CASSQLPQQGYYEQYF; CDR3 DNA: TGCGCCAGCAGCCAACTACCCCAACAGGGGTACTACGAGCAGTACTTC; J gene: TRBJ2-7; clone size: NA; D gene: TRBD1; V gene: TRBV4-3
CDR3 protein: CAISEDRGVSEQYF; CDR3 DNA: TGTGCCATCAGTGAGGACAGGGGGGTCTCCGAGCAGTACTTC; J gene: TRBJ2-7; clone size: NA; D gene: TRBD1; V gene: TRBV10-3
CDR3 protein: CASSTTRGVSF; CDR3 DNA: TGTGCCAGCAGCACCACCAGGGGGGTCTCGTTT; J gene: TRBJ1-1; clone size: NA; D gene: TRBD1; V gene: TRBV7-2
CDR3 protein: CASSETSGSYNEQFF; CDR3 DNA: TGTGCCAGCAGCGAGACTAGCGGATCCTACAATGAGCAGTTCTTC; J gene: TRBJ2-1; clone size: NA; D gene: TRBD2; V gene: TRBV7-9
CDR3 protein: CASSFSSRYTDTQYF; CDR3 DNA: TGCGCCAGCAGCTTCTCAAGTCGGTACACAGATACGCAGTATTTT; J gene: TRBJ2-3; clone size: NA; D gene: NA; V gene: TRBV5-1
CDR3 protein: CASSLGTGKGQPQHF; CDR3 DNA: TGTGCCAGCAGTCTAGGGACAGGGAAGGGCCAGCCCCAGCATTTT; J gene: TRBJ1-5; clone size: NA; D gene: TRBD1; V gene: TRBV28
CDR3 protein: CASSRGGSSYEQYF; CDR3 DNA: TGTGCCAGCAGTCGCGGAGGCTCTTCCTACGAGCAGTACTTC; J gene: TRBJ2-7; clone size: NA; D gene: NA; V gene: TRBV5-6
CDR3 protein: CASSPTAGNTIYF; CDR3 DNA: TGTGCCAGCAGCCCGACAGCTGGAAACACCATATATTTT; J gene: TRBJ1-3; clone size: few; D gene: NA; V gene: TRBV7-3
CDR3 protein: CASSKGNGTPQFF; CDR3 DNA: TGTGCCAGTAGTAAAGGAAACGGGACACCGCAGTTCTTC; J gene: TRBJ2-1; clone size: NA; D gene: NA; V gene: TRBV19
CDR3 protein: CATKRTGISYEQYF; CDR3 DNA: TGTGCCACCAAACGGACAGGAATCTCCTACGAGCAGTACTTC; J gene: TRBJ2-7; clone size: NA; D gene: TRBD1; V gene: TRBV15
CDR3 protein: CASSPGGLAGGRGETQYF; CDR3 DNA: TGTGCCAGCAGCCCTGGCGGGCTAGCGGGAGGGAGGGGGGAGACCCAGTACTTC; J gene: TRBJ2-5; clone size: NA; D gene: TRBD2; V gene: TRBV7-2
CDR3 protein: CASSIHRGLETQYF; CDR3 DNA: TGTGCCAGCAGTATACACAGGGGGCTAGAGACCCAGTACTTC; J gene: TRBJ2-5; clone size: NA; D gene: TRBD1; V gene: TRBV6-5
CDR3 protein: CASSSHTGPYGYTF; CDR3 DNA: TGTGCCAGCAGTTCACACACAGGTCCGTATGGCTACACCTTC; J gene: TRBJ1-2; clone size: NA; D gene: NA; V gene: TRBV27
CDR3 protein: CASSSGQVKIAVAGEQYF; CDR3 DNA: TGCGCCAGCAGCTCTGGACAGGTGAAGATCGCGGTGGCGGGGGAGCAGTACTTC; J gene: TRBJ2-7; clone size: NA; D gene: NA; V gene: TRBV5-1
CDR3 protein: CASSKGDRGHGYTF; CDR3 DNA: TGTGCCAGCAGCAAAGGTGACAGGGGGCATGGCTACACCTTC; J gene: TRBJ1-2; clone size: NA; D gene: NA; V gene: TRBV21-1
CDR3 protein: CASRQGNEAFF; CDR3 DNA: TGTGCCAGCAGACAGGGGAACGAAGCTTTCTTT; J gene: TRBJ1-1; clone size: NA; D gene: TRBD1; V gene: TRBV25-1
CDR3 protein: CASSLGGLRETQYF; CDR3 DNA: TGTGCCAGCAGCTTAGGTGGACTGCGAGAGACCCAGTACTTC; J gene: TRBJ2-5; clone size: NA; D gene: NA; V gene: TRBV11-2